These 29 T cell receptor beta chains were sequenced from one sample in a study of vaccination and CD4 T cells after COVID-19. Sequenced with the Oncomine TCR Beta short-read assay was DNA taken from cultured CD4+ T cells. TCRdb reprocessed the PCR reads with MiXCR, giving one entry per CDR3 protein. The sample records some 8,300 distinct CDR3 sequences, 55% to 75% being singletons. These receptors have no known antigen. The sample's treatment: roughly 11-day PBMC culture with coronavirus spike peptide pools or control peptides (ViraFEST assay). Sequenced sample: CD4+ T cells from blood, cultured in vitro. These receptors were obtained from a human donor who had recovered from COVID-19.

This clonotype came up once. The rearrangement joins TRBV10-3 to TRBJ1-1; TRBD1 matches 10 bases. Germline V gene lookup returns CDR1 ENHRY and CDR2 SYGVKD. The CDR3 is made up of 15 amino acids. Trimming took 0 bases from V and 4 from J; bases not matched to a gene: 2. The CDR3 loop is CAISESTGGVTEAFF. CDR3 bases: TGTGCCATCAGTGAGTCGACAGGGGGCGTCACTGAAGCTTTCTTT.

The chain recombines TRBV28 with TRBJ2-7; TRBD1 is a possible D gene (5 bases). Germline lookup yields CDR1 MDHEN and CDR2 SYDVKM. Trimming took 6 bases from V and 5 from J, leaving 11 bases between them. This CDR3 contains 12 residues. CDR3: CASSQGRNEQYF. DNA of the CDR3: TGTGCCAGCAGCCAGGGTAGGAACGAGCAGTACTTC. Full variable domain (outside the CDR3, taken from reference TRBV28 and TRBJ2-7): DVKVTQSSRYLVKRTGEKVFLECVQDMDHENMFWYRQDPGLGLRLIYFSYDVKMKEKGDIPEGYSVSREKKERFSLILESASTNQTSMYLCASSQGRNEQYFGPGTRLTVT.

The chain carries TRBV7-2 and TRBJ1-2; TRBD1 matches 9 bases. CDR1 SGHTA and CDR2 FQGNSA come from the germline V gene. The V gene end was trimmed by 3 bases and the J gene end by 6 bases; junction bases not matched to a gene: 5. The length of the CDR3 is 14 residues. Written as DNA, the CDR3 is TGTGCCAGCAGCTTCAACAGGGGGCGTGATGGCTACACCTTC. Translating it yields CASSFNRGRDGYTF.

J is TRBJ1-6 and V is TRBV6-1; a weak D match, TRBD1 (5 bases). The CDR3 extends over 15 amino acids. Germline V gene lookup returns CDR1 MNHNS and CDR2 SASEGT. The V and J ends lost 7 bases and 4 bases respectively, with 14 bases between them. Written as DNA, the CDR3 is TGTGCCAGCATCCGGGGCTACCCATATAATTCACCCCTCCACTTT. Translating gives CASIRGYPYNSPLHF.

The J gene is TRBJ2-3, the V gene TRBV12-5; TRBD2 matches 9 bases. CDR1 is LGHNT and CDR2 is FRNRAP in the germline V gene. V lost 5 bases and J lost 6; bases outside the gene matches: 6. This CDR3 is 14 amino acids long. The CDR3 protein is CASGTGLARDTQYF. The CDR3 DNA is TGTGCTAGTGGTACTGGACTAGCGCGGGATACGCAGTATTTT.

This rearrangement joins TRBV20-1 to TRBJ2-5; perhaps TRBD1 as D (5 bases). Germline CDR1 DFQATT, CDR2 SNEGSKA (reference sequence). The length of the CDR3 is 12 residues. The germline V and J ends were trimmed by 5 bases and 5 bases, with 12 bases remaining between them. CDR3 nucleotide sequence: TGCAGTGCTGGGCAGGGTAGGGAGACCCAGTACTTC. Its translation: CSAGQGRETQYF.

The chain employs TRBV7-9 and TRBJ2-7; 9 bases map to TRBD1. Germline CDR1 is SEHNR and CDR2 is FQNEAQ (reference sequence). CDR3 length: 14 amino acids. The ends lost 5 bases at V and 2 bases at J; junction bases unmatched: 4. CDR3 protein: CASSHGDRAYEQYF. As DNA, the CDR3 is TGTGCCAGCAGCCACGGGGACAGGGCCTACGAGCAGTACTTC.

The V call is TRBV6-1, the J call TRBJ1-2; the D gene is possibly TRBD1 (5 bases). Germline V lookup: CDR1 MNHNS, CDR2 SASEGT. Trimming removed 6 bases at V and 8 bases at J, with 13 bases between. The CDR3 runs to 12 residues. The CDR3 region is CASRRDSGGYTF. In DNA form, the CDR3 reads TGTGCCAGCAGACGCGACAGCGGCGGCTACACCTTC.

The genes are TRBV24-1 and TRBJ1-2; D unresolved. V was cut by 3 bases and J by 7 bases, with 11 bases left in between. The CDR3 has 13 residues. CDR1 and CDR2 from the germline V gene are KGHDR and SFDVKD. CDR3 protein: CATSDGGPGGYTF. The CDR3 nucleotides read TGTGCCACCAGTGATGGAGGGCCCGGTGGCTACACCTTC.

This clonotype turned up a few times. The V and J genes are TRBV2 and TRBJ1-1; 7 bases align to TRBD1. Germline CDR1 reads SNHLY; CDR2 reads FYNNEI. Trimming cost V 9 bases and J 3 bases; bases outside gene matches: 7. The CDR3 has 13 amino acids. CDR3 DNA: TGTGCCAGTGGGACAGACAGGGACACTGAAGCTTTCTTT. It yields the protein CASGTDRDTEAFF.

V is TRBV20-1 and J is TRBJ1-4; TRBD1 matches 9 bases. The ends lost 5 bases at V and 7 bases at J; junction bases unmatched: 8. The germline CDR1 and CDR2 sequences are DFQATT and SNEGSKA (reference sequence). The CDR3 is 14 amino acids. The CDR3 sequence is CSADTGGRGEKLFF. The CDR3 bases are TGCAGTGCTGACACAGGGGGCAGAGGTGAAAAACTGTTTTTT.

This clonotype appeared a few times. The V gene is TRBV5-6, the J gene TRBJ1-1, with D perhaps matching TRBD1 (5 bases). CDR3 length: 14 amino acids. V lost 1 base and J lost 4, with 11 bases in between. Germline V gene lookup returns CDR1 SGHDT and CDR2 YYEEEE. The CDR3 protein is CASSLPLGGTEAFF. CDR3 DNA: TGTGCCAGCAGCTTGCCTCTCGGGGGCACTGAAGCTTTCTTT.

V gene TRBV7-7 combines with J gene TRBJ1-5; maybe TRBD1 (5 bases). The CDR3 loop spans 13 amino acids. Per germline, CDR1 SSHAT and CDR2 FNYEAQ (reference sequence). Trimming took off 5 bases at V and 4 bases at J, with 9 bases between the two ends. The CDR3 DNA reads TGTGCCAGCAGCCCGACAGTGAATCAGCCCCAGCATTTT. Translating it yields CASSPTVNQPQHF.

The chain joins TRBV20-1 to TRBJ1-4; 7 bases fit TRBD1. Germline loops: CDR1 DFQATT, CDR2 SNEGSKA (reference sequence). The CDR3 runs to 14 residues. V shed 5 bases and J 6 bases; nucleotides not matched to a gene: 9. In nucleotides, the CDR3 is TGCAGTGCTCGGGGTCAGGGGGGGGATGAAAAACTGTTTTTT. Amino acids: CSARGQGGDEKLFF.

This clonotype was seen a single time. The chain employs TRBV28 and TRBJ1-5; D unclear. This CDR3 spans 13 amino acids. CDR1 and CDR2 from the germline V gene are MDHEN and SYDVKM. V was trimmed by 4 bases and J by 7 bases, leaving 11 bases between them. The CDR3 DNA follows: TGTGCCAGCAGTTGGGCCGTGGGACAGCCCCAGCATTTT. Its translation is CASSWAVGQPQHF.

The CDR3 here is CASSQDWPLNTGELFF. CDR3 coding DNA: TGCGCCAGCAGCCAAGATTGGCCCCTCAACACCGGGGAGCTGTTTTTT. The V and J genes are TRBV4-3 and TRBJ2-2; no clear D gene. Germline loops: CDR1 LGHNA, CDR2 YSLEER. The CDR3 covers 16 residues. Trimming took 0 bases from V and 2 from J, leaving 10 bases between them.

The table lists this clonotype with a few counts. The chain links TRBV6-1 to TRBJ1-5; D unclear. Trimming took off 7 bases at V and 4 bases at J, with 17 bases between the two ends. From germline, CDR1 is MNHNS and CDR2 SASEGT. The CDR3 has 15 amino acids. The CDR3 sequence: CASTTTGAGNQPQHF. The CDR3 DNA follows: TGTGCCAGCACTACAACTGGAGCGGGGAATCAGCCCCAGCATTTT.

This clonotype has just a few counts. The rearrangement joins TRBV6-1 to TRBJ1-1; D may be TRBD1 (6 bases). This CDR3 is built from 13 residues. CDR1 and CDR2 from the germline V gene are MNHNS and SASEGT. Trimming took off 4 bases at V and 9 bases at J, with 15 bases between the two ends. The CDR3 loop reads CASSVDRLVQAFF. The CDR3 DNA is TGTGCCAGCAGTGTTGACAGGTTGGTCCAAGCTTTCTTT.

The chain combines TRBV6-1 with TRBJ1-6, with D hard to call. CDR3 length: 13 residues. Trimming stripped 4 bases from V and 8 bases from J, with 9 bases between. Germline V lookup: CDR1 MNHNS, CDR2 SASEGT. The CDR3 DNA is TGTGCCAGCAGTGGAGCTGGGGATTCACCCCTCCACTTT. Protein sequence: CASSGAGDSPLHF.

The rearrangement uses TRBV2 and TRBJ1-1; 8 bases match TRBD1. V shed 7 bases, J shed 5 bases, and the junction held 9 bases outside the gene matches. The CDR3 spans 14 residues. Germline V gene sequence: CDR1 SNHLY, CDR2 FYNNEI. The CDR3 loop reads CASIPDRVGTEAFF. The CDR3 DNA follows: TGTGCCAGCATACCGGACAGGGTGGGGACTGAAGCTTTCTTT. Looking up the rest from reference TRBV2 and TRBJ1-1 gives the full variable domain: EPEVTQTPSHQVTQMGQEVILRCVPISNHLYFYWYRQILGQKVEFLVSFYNNEISEKSEIFDDQFSVERPDGSNFTLKIRSTKLEDSAMYFCASIPDRVGTEAFFGQGTRLTVV.

V and J are TRBV20-1 and TRBJ1-2; D call uncertain. Germline V gives CDR1 DFQATT, CDR2 SNEGSKA (reference sequence). The CDR3 has 14 residues. Trimming shortened V by 2 bases and J by 0 bases, and 10 bases separated the two germline ends. The CDR3 spells CSARKSGSNYGYTF. The CDR3, as DNA: TGCAGTGCTAGAAAGAGCGGTTCTAACTATGGCTACACCTTC.

The chain uses TRBV20-1 and TRBJ2-7, with TRBD2 matching over 13 bases. J gave up 4 bases and V 1 base, and 4 bases lay outside the gene matches. This CDR3 has 15 amino acids. Germline CDR1 DFQATT, CDR2 SNEGSKA (reference sequence). The CDR3 DNA reads as TGCAGTGCTAGAGGGGGGACTAGCGGGGTGTACGAGCAGTACTTC. The encoded protein is CSARGGTSGVYEQYF.

This chain uses TRBV7-9 with TRBJ1-5, with D tentatively TRBD1 (5 bases). This CDR3 is 17 amino acids long. V was cut by 3 bases and J by 2 bases, with 17 bases left in between. Germline V gene sequence: CDR1 SEHNR, CDR2 FQNEAQ (reference sequence). This CDR3 is CASSLSRGYGGNQPQHF. DNA for the CDR3: TGTGCCAGCAGCTTGAGTAGGGGCTATGGGGGCAATCAGCCCCAGCATTTT.

The chain is built from TRBV7-8 and TRBJ2-7; D gene ambiguous. Germline assignment: CDR1 SGHVS and CDR2 FQNEAQ. Trimming left V 5 bases short and J 4 bases short, with 12 bases between. The CDR3 loop spans 13 amino acids. The CDR3 DNA sequence: TGTGCCAGCAGCCCCCGGACCAATTACGAGCAGTACTTC. Translating gives CASSPRTNYEQYF.

The chain is built from TRBV5-6 and TRBJ2-3; D may be TRBD2 (5 bases). The CDR3 contains 14 residues. Germline V gene lookup returns CDR1 SGHDT and CDR2 YYEEEE. Trimming took off 1 base at V and 2 bases at J, with 8 bases between the two ends. CDR3 in amino acids: CASSLPGYTDTQYF. CDR3 DNA sequence: TGTGCCAGCAGCTTGCCGGGGTACACAGATACGCAGTATTTT.

The chain recombines TRBV20-1 with TRBJ2-7; 8 positions match TRBD2. The CDR3 length is 17 residues. The germline CDR1 and CDR2 sequences are DFQATT and SNEGSKA (reference sequence). V shed 3 bases and J 0 bases; nucleotides not matched to a gene: 13. CDR3 sequence (DNA): TGCAGTGCTAGGGAATTCTGGGCGGGGACTAGCTCCTACGAGCAGTACTTC. Translating gives CSAREFWAGTSSYEQYF.

This clonotype was counted between two and nine times. The rearrangement joins TRBV6-1 to TRBJ2-7; D uncertain. The CDR3 is 11 amino acids. With 1 base removed from V and 7 bases from J, the gap between germline ends came to 5 bases. Per germline, CDR1 MNHNS and CDR2 SASEGT. The CDR3 nucleotides are TGTGCCAGCAGTGAAGAGAGGGAGCAGTACTTC. This gives the protein CASSEEREQYF.

The J gene is TRBJ1-2, the V gene TRBV20-1; a weak D match, TRBD1 (5 bases). Germline V gene lookup returns CDR1 DFQATT and CDR2 SNEGSKA (reference sequence). The V end was cut by 3 bases, the J end by 5 bases, with 16 bases between. The CDR3 is 14 amino acids. The CDR3 reads CSASSPGRSYGYTF. The CDR3, as DNA: TGCAGTGCTAGTTCCCCAGGGAGAAGTTATGGCTACACCTTC.

The V call is TRBV6-1, the J call TRBJ2-2; TRBD2 aligns across 14 bases. Germline trimming cut 7 bases from V and 4 bases from J; bases unmatched to any gene: 5. CDR1 MNHNS and CDR2 SASEGT come from the germline V gene. The CDR3 sequence is 16 residues long. Written as DNA, the CDR3 is TGTGCCAGCATCCCCGGGACTAGCGGGGGCACCGGGGAGCTGTTTTTT. Residues: CASIPGTSGGTGELFF.